This T cell receptor (beta chain) was recovered during a study of blood T cells in healthy people across ages. Study background: The capture of about one barcoded beta molecule per two T cells was achieved by template switching.

This clonotype was counted ten times or more. Next came a second PCR, run for about 6 to 11 cycles, which used a sample-barcoded 5' primer along with a J-beta primer mix. TCRdb used MiXCR to reprocess the 5' RACE reads, holding one entry per CDR3 protein. The profile covers roughly 650,000 distinct CDR3 sequences, with about 30% appearing a single time and approximately 15% taken by the ten largest. CDR1 is SGHRS and CDR2 is YFSETQ in the germline V gene. The CDR3 is 16 residues long. The V gene end was trimmed by 3 bases and the J gene end by 6 bases; junction bases not matched to a gene: 11. The V gene is TRBV5-1, the J gene TRBJ2-4, with 8 bases aligning to TRBD1. This receptor was obtained from an elderly woman in good health. The sample consisted of blood. The CDR3 DNA sequence: TGCGCCAGCAGCTCCGCCACCGGGACAGGAATAAACATTCAGTACTTC. This gives the protein CASSSATGTGINIQYF.